This is a list of T cell receptor beta chains from one sample in a study of radiation and T cells in renal cell carcinoma. Assay used: immunoSEQ multiplex PCR; TCRdb lists only in-frame clones, some missing. The sample carries 13,000 or so clones, around 57% recorded once. The sample consisted of tumor tissue, taken from a patient whose treatment was nephrectomy without radiotherapy. The receptor set was obtained from a man aged 45-65 years with renal cell carcinoma. The CDR3 runs from the conserved cysteine through the conserved F or W. D genes are given only for firm matches. Clone sizes are given selectively: once, few, many, or a class where the clone is expanded.

DNA,CDR3,size,J,D,length,V
TGCGCCAGCAGCTTGGCCGTGTACCGGGAGCCGGGTGGCTACACCTTC,CASSLAVYREPGGYTF,-,TRBJ1-2,-,16,TRBV5-1
TGTGCCAGCAGCTTGGCTAGGGGCTACACCTTC,CASSLARGYTF,-,TRBJ1-2,-,11,TRBV5-5
TGTGCCAGCAGCCCGGAGAAGTTTACGGGTCGGGGGGCTGGGGCCAACGTCCTGACTTTC,CASSPEKFTGRGAGANVLTF,-,TRBJ2-6,TRBD2,20,TRBV5-4
TGTGCCAGCAGCGTAGGCGGCGGTATCTCCTACGAGCAGTACTTC,CASSVGGGISYEQYF,once,TRBJ2-7,-,15,TRBV9
TGCGCCAGCAGGCTAGGAGGTGCGGGAACCGGGGAGCTGTTTTTT,CASRLGGAGTGELFF,few,TRBJ2-2,-,15,TRBV5-1
TGTGCCTGGAGTCACTTCACAGGAAGTTTCGAGCGGAACACTGAAGCTTTCTTT,CAWSHFTGSFERNTEAFF,-,TRBJ1-1,-,18,TRBV30
TGTGCCAGCAGCCTTCGATGGAACTATGGCTACACCTTC,CASSLRWNYGYTF,medium-sized,TRBJ1-2,-,13,TRBV14
TGTGCCAGCAGTTACCGGACAGGGGCCGGGGAGCTGTTTTTT,CASSYRTGAGELFF,-,TRBJ2-2,TRBD1,14,TRBV6-5
TGTGCCAGCAGCCCCCTAGGGGGGATTTTGAACACCGGGGAGCTGTTTTTT,CASSPLGGILNTGELFF,-,TRBJ2-2,-,17,TRBV7-3
TGTGCCAGCAGGTCCGGGACTAGCGGGACTTACAATGAGCAGTTCTTC,CASRSGTSGTYNEQFF,-,TRBJ2-1,TRBD2,16,TRBV2
TGTGCCAGCAGCCCGGCGGGGGACAGAAACTACGAGCAGTACTTC,CASSPAGDRNYEQYF,-,TRBJ2-7,-,15,TRBV11-3
TGTGCCAGCAGACTACAGGACACCGGGGAGCTGTTTTTT,CASRLQDTGELFF,few,TRBJ2-2,-,13,TRBV7-7
TGTGCCAGCACTCTGGGGACTGAAGCTTTCTTT,CASTLGTEAFF,few,TRBJ1-1,-,11,TRBV6-6
TGTGCCAGCAGCCAAGAAGTTTCAGGGACCCGGTATGGCTACACCTTC,CASSQEVSGTRYGYTF,-,TRBJ1-2,-,16,TRBV5-4
TGTGCCAGCAGCTTGAGGTCCCTGAACACTGAAGCTTTCTTT,CASSLRSLNTEAFF,-,TRBJ1-1,-,14,TRBV7-2
TGTGCCTACCGACAGGGGCGCACAGATACGCAGTATTTT,CAYRQGRTDTQYF,once,TRBJ2-3,TRBD1,13,TRBV30
TGTGCCAGTAGTAAGAGGGGCGCCCTGGGATACGAGCAGTACTTC,CASSKRGALGYEQYF,-,TRBJ2-7,-,15,TRBV19
TGTGCCAGTAGTCCAACCGGGATTCCTCATAATCAGCCCCAGCATTTT,CASSPTGIPHNQPQHF,few,TRBJ1-5,-,16,TRBV19
TGTGCCAGCAGCGAGGGGGGGTTAACTGAAGCTTTCTTT,CASSEGGLTEAFF,few,TRBJ1-1,-,13,TRBV11-3
TGTGCCAGCAGTGCGGGGAGCTCCTACAATGAGCAGTTCTTC,CASSAGSSYNEQFF,-,TRBJ2-1,-,14,TRBV2
TGTGCCAGCAGCTTAGTACAGGCGAGCTCCTACGAGCAGTACTTC,CASSLVQASSYEQYF,-,TRBJ2-7,-,15,TRBV7-2
TGTGCCAGCACGCCCCGGACAGGGGGCTTGGGGGAGCAGTACTTC,CASTPRTGGLGEQYF,few,TRBJ2-7,TRBD1,15,TRBV7-6
TGTGCCAGCAGCTCCGGGACAGCCTATAATTCACCCCTCCACTTT,CASSSGTAYNSPLHF,few,TRBJ1-6,TRBD1,15,TRBV7-9
TGTGCCAGCAGCGAAGCACAGGGGCGGGACTATGGCTACACCTTC,CASSEAQGRDYGYTF,-,TRBJ1-2,TRBD1,15,TRBV6-1
TGTGCCAGCTCACCATTGGGACAGGTCTACGAGCAGTACTTC,CASSPLGQVYEQYF,-,TRBJ2-7,TRBD1,14,TRBV18
TGTGCCAGTAGTATAGACCACCAGACTAGCGTTACAGATACGCAGTATTTT,CASSIDHQTSVTDTQYF,-,TRBJ2-3,TRBD2,17,TRBV19
TGCAGTGCTAGATACCTGAGCGGCTACACCTTC,CSARYLSGYTF,few,TRBJ1-2,-,11,TRBV20-1
TGCGCCAGCAGCCAAGAACAGGGTGGCGAGCAGTACTTC,CASSQEQGGEQYF,-,TRBJ2-7,-,13,TRBV4-1
TGTGCCAGCAGACAGGGGATCAGCACTGAAGCTTTCTTT,CASRQGISTEAFF,-,TRBJ1-1,TRBD1,13,TRBV2
TGTGCCAGCAGCTTAGCTTCAGGGAACACTGAAGCTTTCTTT,CASSLASGNTEAFF,-,TRBJ1-1,-,14,TRBV11-1
TGCGCCAGCGCTTGGGGGGCTAGCACAGATACGCAGTATTTT,CASAWGASTDTQYF,-,TRBJ2-3,-,14,TRBV5-1
TGTGCCAGCGAGTTCGGGACAACGAACACCGGGGAGCTGTTTTTT,CASEFGTTNTGELFF,-,TRBJ2-2,-,15,TRBV2
TGTGCCAGCAGCTTACCAGATTCACCCCTCCACTTT,CASSLPDSPLHF,-,TRBJ1-6,-,12,TRBV7-9
TGTGCCAGCAGTACTCAGAGACAGGGTGATGAAGCTTTCTTT,CASSTQRQGDEAFF,-,TRBJ1-1,TRBD1,14,TRBV6-1
TGTGCCAGCAGCTTAGGGACAGCCGTCAATGAGCAGTTCTTC,CASSLGTAVNEQFF,once,TRBJ2-1,-,14,TRBV7-7
TGTGCCAGCAGCAGCGCCCGGCGGAGGGGAGGGAATGAGCAGTTCTTC,CASSSARRRGGNEQFF,once,TRBJ2-1,TRBD2,16,TRBV25-1
TGTGCCAGCAGCAACCGGGACAGGGGGCTCGAAGGCTACACCTTC,CASSNRDRGLEGYTF,few,TRBJ1-2,-,15,TRBV21-1
TGTGCCACCAGCAGACCTTTCTGGACGGTGCAGTTCTTC,CATSRPFWTVQFF,-,TRBJ2-1,-,13,TRBV15
TGTGCCAGCAGCTTAGTTGAGGGGTCCTACGAGCAGTACTTC,CASSLVEGSYEQYF,-,TRBJ2-7,-,14,TRBV7-8
TGTGTCAGAATCGACAGGGTTCTTCTTATGAACACTGAAGCTTTCTTT,CVRIDRVLLMNTEAFF,-,TRBJ1-1,-,16,TRBV7-5
TGTGCCAGCAGTTACTCCGCAGTGGGAGAGGAAAAACTGTTTTTT,CASSYSAVGEEKLFF,few,TRBJ1-4,-,15,TRBV6-5